The 29 T cell receptor beta chains given below trace back to one sample, sequenced in a study of shared clonotypes between healthy human individuals. Libraries were prepared by immunoSEQ multiplex PCR; TCRdb keeps only in-frame clonotypes and omits some of them. The table lists about 750,000 clones, more than 85% of them singletons. As defined, naive CD8 cells were CD45RO-negative and positively selected for CCR7, with terminally differentiated effector memory CD45RA+ cells excluded. The specimen sequenced was naive CD8+ T cells sorted from blood. The receptors shown here come from a man aged 30 to 45 in good health.

The chain links TRBV20-1 to TRBJ2-1; TRBD1 might be the D (5 bases). V was cut by 6 bases and J by 8 bases, with 11 bases left in between. Germline assignment: CDR1 DFQATT and CDR2 SNEGSKA (reference sequence). This CDR3 has 11 residues. The CDR3 bases are TGCAGTGCCAGGGTCTCCGATGAGCAGTTCTTC. Protein sequence: CSARVSDEQFF.

In its sample, this clone was seen a few times. The chain recombines TRBV19 with TRBJ1-1; the D gene is possibly TRBD1 (6 bases). The CDR3 is made up of 14 amino acids. Trimming removed 5 bases at V and 3 bases at J, with 13 bases between. Germline V lookup: CDR1 LNHDA, CDR2 SQIVND (reference sequence). DNA for the CDR3: TGTGCCAGTAGTTATCCAGCAGGGGACACTGAAGCTTTCTTT. Protein: CASSYPAGDTEAFF.

The chain is built from TRBV6-1 and TRBJ2-7, with 11 bases identical to TRBD2. This CDR3 spans 16 amino acids. Unmatched junction bases numbered 5, after V lost 0 bases and J lost 4 bases. Germline CDR1 reads MNHNS; CDR2 reads SASEGT. As DNA, the CDR3 is TGTGCCAGCAGTGAAGCGGTGGCTAGCGGGAGGTACGAGCAGTACTTC. Protein sequence: CASSEAVASGRYEQYF.

The chain employs TRBV5-3 and TRBJ1-1, with D possibly TRBD1 on 5 matching bases. TRBV5-3 falls under the ORF class, with uncertain function. This CDR3 is 17 amino acids long. The V and J ends lost 0 bases and 0 bases respectively, with 15 bases between them. The CDR3 DNA reads TGTGCCAGAAGCTTGGCCGGGCAGGGAAGACTGAACACTGAAGCTTTCTTT. This translates into CARSLAGQGRLNTEAFF.

The chain uses TRBV7-9 and TRBJ2-2; possible D gene TRBD1, 5 bases. V gave up 0 bases and J gave up 6 bases, with 14 bases separating them. The CDR3 runs 16 residues. In germline, CDR1 is SEHNR, CDR2 FQNEAQ (reference sequence). The CDR3 here is CASSLAQQVLAGELFF. CDR3 coding DNA: TGTGCCAGCAGCTTAGCGCAACAGGTTTTAGCCGGGGAGCTGTTTTTT.

The chain links TRBV7-9 to TRBJ1-1; the D is unclear. This CDR3 is 14 amino acids long. The V gene's germline CDR1 is SEHNR and CDR2 FQNEAQ (reference sequence). V gave up 2 bases and J gave up 2 bases, with 9 bases separating them. The CDR3 coding sequence is TGTGCCAGCAGCTTACTGTTGGGTAACACTGAAGCTTTCTTT. Translated, it gives CASSLLLGNTEAFF.

This chain links TRBV9 with TRBJ2-7; D gene uncertain. Germline V gene data show CDR1 as SGDLS and CDR2 as YYNGEE. V gave up 2 bases and J gave up 2 bases, with 17 bases separating them. The CDR3 length is 16 residues. CDR3 in amino acids: CASSVEPDRPAYEQYF. In DNA, the CDR3 is TGTGCCAGCAGCGTGGAACCCGATAGACCCGCCTACGAGCAGTACTTC.

The chain carries TRBV6-5 and TRBJ1-1; TRBD1 is a possible D gene (5 bases). V lost 6 bases and J lost 1, with 15 bases in between. The CDR3 length is 15 residues. CDR1 MNHEY and CDR2 SVGAGI come from the germline V gene. DNA of the CDR3: TGTGCCAGCAGCCCTACGGGACCGGCGAACACTGAAGCTTTCTTT. Translating gives CASSPTGPANTEAFF.

The chain is built from TRBV7-9 and TRBJ2-1; TRBD2 matches at 8 bases. The CDR3 totals 18 residues. With V trimmed by 5 bases and J by 5 bases, 17 bases remained unmatched. The germline gives CDR1 SEHNR, CDR2 FQNEAQ (reference sequence). CDR3 sequence reads: CASSPLLGPAGANNEQFF. DNA for the CDR3: TGTGCCAGCAGCCCCCTTCTGGGCCCAGCGGGAGCTAACAATGAGCAGTTCTTC.

This clone has only a few counts. This chain connects TRBV19 to TRBJ1-2; D remains ambiguous. In germline, CDR1 is LNHDA, CDR2 SQIVND (reference sequence). The CDR3 spans 14 residues. Trimming cost V 3 bases and J 6 bases, with 14 bases left between them. CDR3 nucleotides: TGTGCCAGTAGTATGCCCGCAGGTCTTAATGGCTACACCTTC. This translates into CASSMPAGLNGYTF.

The rearrangement uses TRBV7-8 and TRBJ1-2, with D tentatively TRBD1 (5 bases). With 2 bases removed from V and 4 bases from J, the gap between germline ends came to 17 bases. Per germline, CDR1 SGHVS and CDR2 FQNEAQ. The CDR3 consists of 16 residues. The CDR3 DNA follows: TGTGCCAGCAGCTTAAGGCCAGGGATGTCGGGCTATGGCTACACCTTC. Amino acid sequence: CASSLRPGMSGYGYTF.

Written as DNA, the CDR3 is TGTGCCAGCAGCTGGGATGGCGGGGAGCTGTTTTTT. It specifies CASSWDGGELFF. J is TRBJ2-2 and V is TRBV5-6; D gene unclear. V lost 3 bases and J lost 7, with 7 bases in between. The germline gives CDR1 SGHDT, CDR2 YYEEEE. The CDR3 contains 12 residues.

The V and J genes are TRBV10-3 and TRBJ2-5; no firm D call. V lost 6 bases and J lost 2, with 10 bases in between. From germline, CDR1 is ENHRY and CDR2 SYGVKD. The CDR3 covers 13 residues. The DNA for the CDR3 is TGTGCCATCAGGTCAGACTCACAAGAGACCCAGTACTTC. This sequence encodes CAIRSDSQETQYF.

The V and J genes are TRBV29-1 and TRBJ2-7, with no clear D. V lost 1 base and J 4 bases, leaving 5 bases between the germline ends. There are 11 residues in the CDR3. Per the germline V gene, CDR1 is SQVTM and CDR2 is ANQGSEA. For the CDR3, the DNA is TGCAGCGTTGAAGGCGAGTACGAGCAGTACTTC. Amino acid sequence: CSVEGEYEQYF.

J is TRBJ2-5 and V is TRBV28, with TRBD2 matching 10 bases. Trimming at V came to 3 bases and at J to 5 bases, leaving 6 bases not matched to a gene. This CDR3 has 15 amino acids. Germline values: CDR1 MDHEN, CDR2 SYDVKM. CDR3 residues: CASSFLAGAFETQYF. The CDR3 region has the DNA TGTGCCAGCAGTTTTCTAGCGGGGGCCTTTGAGACCCAGTACTTC.

The chain employs TRBV9 and TRBJ2-7; D possibly corresponds to TRBD2 (5 bases). The length of the CDR3 is 14 residues. V lost 0 bases and J 5 bases, leaving 12 bases between the germline ends. The germline CDR1 and CDR2 sequences are SGDLS and YYNGEE. The CDR3 DNA follows: TGTGCCAGCAGCGTAGGTCCTAGCATCCACGAGCAGTACTTC. It codes for CASSVGPSIHEQYF.

The V and J genes are TRBV19 and TRBJ1-1; possibly TRBD1 for D (6 bases). Germline V gene data show CDR1 as LNHDA and CDR2 as SQIVND (reference sequence). The CDR3 runs 14 residues. Between the trimmed V and J ends, which lost 7 bases and 1 base, there was a span of 13 bases. The CDR3, as DNA: TGTGCCAGTACCATGTGGACAGCGAACACTGAAGCTTTCTTT. It is translated as CASTMWTANTEAFF.

The rearrangement uses TRBV5-4 and TRBJ1-1; D unresolved. The length of the CDR3 is 14 residues. V lost 1 base, J lost 0 bases, and 7 bases lay in between. Germline V CDR1 and CDR2: SGHNT, YYREEE (reference sequence). This CDR3 reads CASSLRAMNTEAFF. The CDR3, as DNA: TGTGCCAGCAGCTTGCGGGCAATGAACACTGAAGCTTTCTTT.

This chain uses TRBV10-3 with TRBJ2-7; D unclear. This CDR3 spans 15 amino acids. CDR1 is ENHRY, CDR2 SYGVKD, per germline. Trimming removed 0 bases at V and 3 bases at J, with 12 bases between. Here the CDR3 reads CAISESRETYYEQYF. CDR3 sequence (DNA): TGTGCCATCAGTGAGTCAAGGGAAACGTACTACGAGCAGTACTTC.

The chain recombines TRBV27 with TRBJ2-1; 7 positions agree with TRBD2. Germline V CDR1 and CDR2: MNHEY, SMNVEV (reference sequence). The ends lost 5 bases at V and 0 bases at J; junction bases unmatched: 4. This CDR3 contains 15 residues. The CDR3 protein is CASSDRTSSYNEQFF. The CDR3 coding sequence is TGTGCCAGCAGTGATAGGACTAGCTCCTACAATGAGCAGTTCTTC.

This chain connects TRBV27 to TRBJ2-1, with D possibly being TRBD2 (6 bases). This CDR3 has 14 residues. Germline CDR1 reads MNHEY; CDR2 reads SMNVEV (reference sequence). V lost 2 bases and J lost 5, with 10 bases in between. The CDR3: CASSLGGPNNEQFF. CDR3 in DNA: TGTGCCAGCAGTTTAGGAGGGCCAAACAATGAGCAGTTCTTC.

Remarks on this clone: Other DNA sequences from this sample encode an identical CDR3 as well. The chain combines TRBV7-9 with TRBJ2-7; possible D gene TRBD1, 6 bases. This CDR3 has 13 amino acids. V dropped 5 bases and J dropped 0 bases, with 8 bases sitting between them. CDR1 SEHNR and CDR2 FQNEAQ come from the germline V gene (reference sequence). The CDR3 here is CASSPGHSYEQYF. As DNA, the CDR3 is TGTGCCAGCAGCCCGGGACACTCCTACGAGCAGTACTTC.

The V gene is TRBV7-9, the J gene TRBJ2-1, with TRBD2 identical over 8 bases. The CDR3 extends over 15 amino acids. J gave up 7 bases and V 6 bases, and 11 bases lay outside the gene matches. Germline-derived CDR1 and CDR2 are SEHNR and FQNEAQ (reference sequence). CDR3 loop: CASSPSGRHFNEQFF. CDR3 DNA: TGTGCCAGCAGTCCCAGCGGGAGACATTTTAATGAGCAGTTCTTC.

The chain has TRBV4-3 and TRBJ1-2; 7 bases agree with TRBD1. This CDR3 contains 14 residues. The trim removed 0 bases at V and 7 bases at J, leaving 5 bases unmatched. Germline V gene data show CDR1 as LGHNA and CDR2 as YSLEER. CDR3 coding DNA: TGCGCCAGCAGCCAAGATCTGACAGGGCTTGGCTACACCTTC. Translated: CASSQDLTGLGYTF.

V gene TRBV7-2 combines with J gene TRBJ2-7; D might be TRBD2 (6 bases). V lost 3 bases and J 3 bases, leaving 12 bases between the germline ends. The germline CDR1 and CDR2 sequences are SGHTA and FQGNSA. There are 14 residues in the CDR3. The CDR3, as DNA: TGTGCCAGCAGCTTCGGACCAGCGGGCTACGAGCAGTACTTC. This codes for CASSFGPAGYEQYF.

This chain joins TRBV27 and TRBJ1-1, with TRBD1 as a possible D gene (6 bases). V was cut by 5 bases and J by 6 bases, with 19 bases left in between. The CDR3 has 15 residues. CDR1 is MNHEY, CDR2 SMNVEV, per germline (reference sequence). In DNA form, the CDR3 reads TGTGCCAGCAGTCGGACCTCAGGGGTTGAGTCTGAAGCTTTCTTT. Residues: CASSRTSGVESEAFF.

On this clone itself: Other DNA sequences in the same sample also yield this CDR3. The chain uses TRBV5-1 and TRBJ2-1; 12 bases agree with TRBD2. V shed 0 bases and J 1 base; nucleotides not matched to a gene: 5. The germline V gene has CDR1 SGHRS and CDR2 YFSETQ. The CDR3 extends over 18 amino acids. CDR3 amino acids: CASSLEGLAGGSYNEQFF. The CDR3 nucleotides read TGCGCCAGCAGCTTGGAAGGGCTAGCGGGAGGGTCCTACAATGAGCAGTTCTTC.

The rearrangement joins TRBV27 to TRBJ1-4; 7 bases are shared with TRBD1. CDR1 is MNHEY and CDR2 is SMNVEV in the germline V gene (reference sequence). After removal of 5 bases from V and 4 bases from J, the junction contained 13 bases not matched to a gene. The CDR3 totals 17 residues. The CDR3 loop reads CASSPKHRGLINEKLFF. The CDR3 DNA is TGTGCCAGCAGTCCCAAACATAGGGGGCTTATTAATGAAAAACTGTTTTTT.

This chain connects TRBV10-1 to TRBJ2-7, with D perhaps being TRBD1 or TRBD2 (5 bases each). Trimming left V 4 bases short and J 1 base short, with 8 bases between. This CDR3 contains 13 residues. Looked up from germline, CDR1 is WNHNN and CDR2 is SYGVQD (reference sequence). The CDR3 nucleotides read TGCGCCAGCAGTGGGGACCGATCCTACGAGCAGTACTTC. Its translation: CASSGDRSYEQYF.